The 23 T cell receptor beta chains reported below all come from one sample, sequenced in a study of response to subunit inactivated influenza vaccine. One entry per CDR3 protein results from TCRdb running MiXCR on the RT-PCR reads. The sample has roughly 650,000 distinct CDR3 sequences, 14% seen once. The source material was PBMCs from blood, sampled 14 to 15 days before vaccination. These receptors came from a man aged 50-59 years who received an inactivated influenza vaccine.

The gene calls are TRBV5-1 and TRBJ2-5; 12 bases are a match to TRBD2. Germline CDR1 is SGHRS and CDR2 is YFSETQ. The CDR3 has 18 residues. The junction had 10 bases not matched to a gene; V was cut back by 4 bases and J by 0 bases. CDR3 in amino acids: CASSAGLAGTQYQETQYF. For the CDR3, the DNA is TGCGCCAGCAGCGCCGGACTAGCGGGGACCCAGTACCAAGAGACCCAGTACTTC. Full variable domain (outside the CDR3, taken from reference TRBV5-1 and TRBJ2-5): KAGVTQTPRYLIKTRGQQVTLSCSPISGHRSVSWYQQTPGQGLQFLFEYFSETQRNKGNFPGRFSGRQFSNSRSEMNVSTLELGDSALYLCASSAGLAGTQYQETQYFGPGTRLLVL.

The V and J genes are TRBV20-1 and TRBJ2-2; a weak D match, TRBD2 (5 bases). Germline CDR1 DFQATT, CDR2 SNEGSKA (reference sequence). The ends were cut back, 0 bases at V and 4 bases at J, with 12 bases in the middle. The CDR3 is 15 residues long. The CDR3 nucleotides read TGCAGTGCTAGAGATCTAATCCGGGGCACCGGGGAGCTGTTTTTT. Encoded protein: CSARDLIRGTGELFF.

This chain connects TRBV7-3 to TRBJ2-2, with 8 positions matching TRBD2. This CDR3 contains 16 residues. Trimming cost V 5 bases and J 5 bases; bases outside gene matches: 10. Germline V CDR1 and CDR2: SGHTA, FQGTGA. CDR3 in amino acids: CASSPRGGRKTGELFF. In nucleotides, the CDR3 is TGTGCCAGCAGCCCTCGGGGCGGGAGGAAAACCGGGGAGCTGTTTTTT.

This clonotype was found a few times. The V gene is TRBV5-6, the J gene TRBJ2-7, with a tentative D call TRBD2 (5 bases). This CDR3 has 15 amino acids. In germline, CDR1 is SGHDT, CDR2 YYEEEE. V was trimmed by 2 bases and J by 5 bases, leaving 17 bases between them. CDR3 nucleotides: TGTGCCAGCAGCTTTTTCGGGGATCGGTACGACGAGCAGTACTTC. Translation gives CASSFFGDRYDEQYF.

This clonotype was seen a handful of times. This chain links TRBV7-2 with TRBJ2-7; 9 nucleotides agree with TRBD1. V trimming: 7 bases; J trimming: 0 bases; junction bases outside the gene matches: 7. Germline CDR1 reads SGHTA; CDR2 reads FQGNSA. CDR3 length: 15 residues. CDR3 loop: CASTLETGGSYEQYF. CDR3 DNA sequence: TGTGCCAGCACCCTGGAGACAGGGGGCTCCTACGAGCAGTACTTC.

CDR3 sequence (DNA): TGTGCCAGCAGCCAAGAGGGGGGCGGGAGGGCCCTTTATTACAATGAGCAGTTCTTC. Residues: CASSQEGGGRALYYNEQFF. The chain carries TRBV4-2 and TRBJ2-1; 9 bases match TRBD2. Germline CDR1 is LGHNA and CDR2 is YNFKEQ. This CDR3 contains 19 residues. After removal of 0 bases from V and 4 bases from J, the junction contained 13 bases not matched to a gene.

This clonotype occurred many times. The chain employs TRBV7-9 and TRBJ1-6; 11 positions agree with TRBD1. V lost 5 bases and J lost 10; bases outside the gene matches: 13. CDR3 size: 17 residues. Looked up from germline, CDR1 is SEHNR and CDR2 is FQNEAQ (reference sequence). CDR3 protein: CASSLPIKGQGDSPLHF. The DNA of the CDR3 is TGTGCCAGCAGCCTTCCGATAAAGGGACAGGGGGACTCACCCCTCCACTTT.

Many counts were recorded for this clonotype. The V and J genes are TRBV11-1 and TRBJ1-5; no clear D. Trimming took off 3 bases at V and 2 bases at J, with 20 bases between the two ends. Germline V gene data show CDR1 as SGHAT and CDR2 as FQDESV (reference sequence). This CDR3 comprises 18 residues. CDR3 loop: CASSFVKDSQMGNQPQHF. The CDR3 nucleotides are TGTGCCAGCAGCTTTGTAAAAGACTCCCAAATGGGCAATCAGCCCCAGCATTTT.

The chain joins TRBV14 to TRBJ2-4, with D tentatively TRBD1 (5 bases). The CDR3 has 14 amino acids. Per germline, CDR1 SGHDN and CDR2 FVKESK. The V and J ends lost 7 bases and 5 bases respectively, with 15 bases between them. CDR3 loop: CASTLGVAENIQYF. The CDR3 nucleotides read TGTGCCAGCACCCTAGGGGTTGCCGAAAACATTCAGTACTTC.

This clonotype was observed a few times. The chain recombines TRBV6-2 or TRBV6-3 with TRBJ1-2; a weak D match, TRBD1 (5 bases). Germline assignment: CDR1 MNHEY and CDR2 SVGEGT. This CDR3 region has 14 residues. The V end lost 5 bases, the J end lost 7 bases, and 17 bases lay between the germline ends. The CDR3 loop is CASSKQDSPSGYTF. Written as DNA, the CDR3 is TGTGCCAGCAGTAAACAGGATTCCCCTTCTGGCTACACCTTC.

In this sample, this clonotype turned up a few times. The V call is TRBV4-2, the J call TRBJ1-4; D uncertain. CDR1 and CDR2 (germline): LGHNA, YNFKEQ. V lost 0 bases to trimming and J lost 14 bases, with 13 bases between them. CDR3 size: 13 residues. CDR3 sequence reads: CASSQDGRGDLFF. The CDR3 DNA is TGTGCCAGCAGCCAAGATGGGCGGGGAGACCTGTTTTTT.

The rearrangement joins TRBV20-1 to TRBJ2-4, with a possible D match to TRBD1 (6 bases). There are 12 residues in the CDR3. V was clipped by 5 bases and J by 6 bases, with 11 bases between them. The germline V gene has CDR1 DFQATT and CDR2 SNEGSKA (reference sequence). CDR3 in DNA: TGCAGTGCTGCAACAGGGAGAAACATTCAGTACTTC. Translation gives CSAATGRNIQYF.

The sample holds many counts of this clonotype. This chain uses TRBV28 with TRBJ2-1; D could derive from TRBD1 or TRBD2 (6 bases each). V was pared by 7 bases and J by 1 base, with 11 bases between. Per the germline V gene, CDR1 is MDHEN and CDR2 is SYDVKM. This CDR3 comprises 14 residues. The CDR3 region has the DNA TGTGCCAGCAAGGGGGGTGGGTCCTACAATGAGCAGTTCTTC. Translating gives CASKGGGSYNEQFF. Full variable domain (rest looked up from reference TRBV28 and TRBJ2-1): DVKVTQSSRYLVKRTGEKVFLECVQDMDHENMFWYRQDPGLGLRLIYFSYDVKMKEKGDIPEGYSVSREKKERFSLILESASTNQTSMYLCASKGGGSYNEQFFGPGTRLTVL.

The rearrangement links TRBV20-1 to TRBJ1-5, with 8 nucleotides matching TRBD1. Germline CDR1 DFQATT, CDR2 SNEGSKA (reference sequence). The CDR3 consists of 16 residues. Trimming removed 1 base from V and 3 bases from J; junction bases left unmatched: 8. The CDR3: CSARGRTGRVNQPQHF. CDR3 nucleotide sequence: TGCAGTGCTAGAGGACGGACAGGGCGAGTCAATCAGCCCCAGCATTTT.

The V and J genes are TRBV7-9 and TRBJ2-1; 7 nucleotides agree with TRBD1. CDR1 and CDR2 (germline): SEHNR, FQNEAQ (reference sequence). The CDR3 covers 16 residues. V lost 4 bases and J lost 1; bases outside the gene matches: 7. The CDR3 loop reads CASSSLTGRSYNEQFF. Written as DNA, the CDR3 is TGTGCCAGCAGCTCTCTGACAGGGCGTTCCTACAATGAGCAGTTCTTC. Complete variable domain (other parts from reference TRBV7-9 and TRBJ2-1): DTGVSQNPRHKITKRGQNVTFRCDPISEHNRLYWYRQTLGQGPEFLTYFQNEAQLEKSRLLSDRFSAERPKGSFSTLEIQRTEQGDSAMYLCASSSLTGRSYNEQFFGPGTRLTVL.

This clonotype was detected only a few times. DNA of the CDR3: TGTGCCATCAACCAACAGGGCGTAGGCGAAAAACTGTTTTTT. It is translated as CAINQQGVGEKLFF. V usage is TRBV10-3 and J usage is TRBJ1-4; a weak D match, TRBD1 (6 bases). This CDR3 has 14 residues. V lost 7 bases to trimming and J lost 8 bases, with 17 bases between them. Germline CDR1 ENHRY, CDR2 SYGVKD.

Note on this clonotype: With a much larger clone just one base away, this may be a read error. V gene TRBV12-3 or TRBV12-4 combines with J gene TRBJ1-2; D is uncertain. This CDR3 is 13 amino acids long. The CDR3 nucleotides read TGTGTCAGCAGTTTTGGGTTTAACTATGGCTACACCTTC. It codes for CVSSFGFNYGYTF.

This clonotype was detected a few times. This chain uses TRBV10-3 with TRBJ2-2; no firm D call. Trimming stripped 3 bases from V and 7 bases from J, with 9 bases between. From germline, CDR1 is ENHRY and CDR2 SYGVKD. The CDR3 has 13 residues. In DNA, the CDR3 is TGTGCCATCAGTGAAGCACTACACGGGGAGCTGTTTTTT. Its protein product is CAISEALHGELFF.

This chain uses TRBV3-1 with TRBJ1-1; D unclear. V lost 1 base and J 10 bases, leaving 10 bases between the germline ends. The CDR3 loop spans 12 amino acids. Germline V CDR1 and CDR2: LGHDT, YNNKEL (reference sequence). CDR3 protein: CASSQAGKVAFF. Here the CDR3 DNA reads TGTGCCAGCAGCCAAGCGGGGAAAGTAGCTTTCTTT.

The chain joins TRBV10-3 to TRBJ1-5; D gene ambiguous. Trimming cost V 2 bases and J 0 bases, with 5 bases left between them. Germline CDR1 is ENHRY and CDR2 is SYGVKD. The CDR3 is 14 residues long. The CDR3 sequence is CAISEGVSNQPQHF. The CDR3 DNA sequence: TGTGCCATCAGTGAGGGGGTTAGCAATCAGCCCCAGCATTTT.

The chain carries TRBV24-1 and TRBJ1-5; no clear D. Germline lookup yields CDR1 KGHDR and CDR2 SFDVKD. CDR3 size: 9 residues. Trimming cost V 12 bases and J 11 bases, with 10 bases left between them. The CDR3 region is CAPDQSQHF. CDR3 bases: TGTGCCCCCGACCAGTCCCAGCATTTT.

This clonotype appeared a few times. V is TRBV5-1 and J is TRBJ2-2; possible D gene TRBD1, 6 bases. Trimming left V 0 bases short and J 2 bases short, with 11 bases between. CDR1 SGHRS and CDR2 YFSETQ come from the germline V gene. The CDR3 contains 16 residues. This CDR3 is CASSLARGINTGELFF. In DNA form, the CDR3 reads TGCGCCAGCAGCTTGGCCAGGGGCATAAACACCGGGGAGCTGTTTTTT. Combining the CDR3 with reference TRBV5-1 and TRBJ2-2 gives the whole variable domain KAGVTQTPRYLIKTRGQQVTLSCSPISGHRSVSWYQQTPGQGLQFLFEYFSETQRNKGNFPGRFSGRQFSNSRSEMNVSTLELGDSALYLCASSLARGINTGELFFGEGSRLTVL.

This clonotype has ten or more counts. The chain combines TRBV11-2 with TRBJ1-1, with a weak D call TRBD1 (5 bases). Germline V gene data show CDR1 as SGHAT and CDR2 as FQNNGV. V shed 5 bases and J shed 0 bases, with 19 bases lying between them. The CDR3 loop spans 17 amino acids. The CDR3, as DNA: TGTGCCAGCAGCACACGAAAACCGGGACGGCTGAACACTGAAGCTTTCTTT. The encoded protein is CASSTRKPGRLNTEAFF.